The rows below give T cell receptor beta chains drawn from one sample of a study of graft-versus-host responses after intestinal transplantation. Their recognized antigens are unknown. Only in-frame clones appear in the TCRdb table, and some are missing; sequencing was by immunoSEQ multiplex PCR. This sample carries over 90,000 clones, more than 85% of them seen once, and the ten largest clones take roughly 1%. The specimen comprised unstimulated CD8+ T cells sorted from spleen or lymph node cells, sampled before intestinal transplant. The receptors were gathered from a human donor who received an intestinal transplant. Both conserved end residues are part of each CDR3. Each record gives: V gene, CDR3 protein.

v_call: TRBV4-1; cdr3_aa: CASSLYGGTGELFF
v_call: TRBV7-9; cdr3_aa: CASSPPDRDEGDYGYTF
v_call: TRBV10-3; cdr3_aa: CAISESAYQETQYF
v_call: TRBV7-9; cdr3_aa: CASSIGQGYQPQHF
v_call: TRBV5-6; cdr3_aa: CASSSLMAGELFF
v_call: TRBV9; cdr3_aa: CASSQDSYNEQFF
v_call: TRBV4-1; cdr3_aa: CASSQLIGLDYGYTF
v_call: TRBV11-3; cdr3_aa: CASSFDRAYNEQFF
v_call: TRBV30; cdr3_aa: CAWGKDSYGYTF
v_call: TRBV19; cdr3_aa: CASPANTGELFF
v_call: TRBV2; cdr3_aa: CASSVGANEKLFF
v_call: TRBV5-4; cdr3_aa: CASSPGLGNTEAFF
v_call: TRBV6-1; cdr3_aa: CASTPGGVREKLFF
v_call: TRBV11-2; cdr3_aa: CASSLAGREETQYF
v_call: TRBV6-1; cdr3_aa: CASSESVTNEKLFF
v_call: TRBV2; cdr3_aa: CASRPGTSGNEQFF
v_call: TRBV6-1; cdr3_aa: CASSDYGTPDYSTDTQYF
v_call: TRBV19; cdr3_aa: CASSIALPGVEFF
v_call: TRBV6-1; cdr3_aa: CASSDSDRTYNEQFF